This T cell receptor beta chain was profiled in a study of T-cell reconstitution after alpha-beta-depleted transplantation in children. A library of TCRbeta sequences, prepared with unique molecular identifiers, was generated. TCRdb re-called the PCR reads with MiXCR, one entry per CDR3 protein. In the table there are 250,000 to 400,000 distinct CDR3 sequences, around 25% of which are singletons. Trimming removed 7 bases from V and 1 base from J; junction bases left unmatched: 8. CDR1 SGHTA and CDR2 FQGNSA come from the germline V gene. This CDR3 comprises 16 residues. The rearrangement links TRBV7-2 to TRBJ2-3, with 10 bases that match TRBD2. This sample comprised PBMCs, mostly from graft donor cells, obtained 180 days after TCRalphabeta/CD19-depleted stem cell transplant. The receptor was isolated from a male patient aged 10-17 years who had a stem cell transplant for acute lymphoblastic leukemia, so the T cells may come from the graft donor. The CDR3 sequence: CASTAGGPHRTDTQYF. The CDR3 coding sequence is TGTGCCAGCACAGCGGGAGGGCCCCACCGCACAGATACGCAGTATTTT.